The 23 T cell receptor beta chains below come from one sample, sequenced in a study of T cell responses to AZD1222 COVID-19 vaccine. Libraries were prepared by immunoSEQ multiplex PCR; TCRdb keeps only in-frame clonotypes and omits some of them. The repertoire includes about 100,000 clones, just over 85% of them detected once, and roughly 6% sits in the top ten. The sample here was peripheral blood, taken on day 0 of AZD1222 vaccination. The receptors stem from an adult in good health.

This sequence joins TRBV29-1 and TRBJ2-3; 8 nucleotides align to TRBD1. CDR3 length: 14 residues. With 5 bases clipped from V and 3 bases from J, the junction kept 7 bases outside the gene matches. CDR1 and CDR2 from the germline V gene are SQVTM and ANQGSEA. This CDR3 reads CSVPTGVTTDTQYF. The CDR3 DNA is TGCAGCGTTCCGACAGGGGTCACAACAGATACGCAGTATTTT.

In DNA, the CDR3 is TGTGCCAGCTCTCAGCGGACAGAGAACACTGAAGCTTTCTTT. Translating it yields CASSQRTENTEAFF. V usage is TRBV18 and J usage is TRBJ1-1; tentatively, D is TRBD1 (6 bases). The CDR3 extends over 14 amino acids. V lost 6 bases to trimming and J lost 1 base, with 12 bases between them. Looked up from germline, CDR1 is KGHSH and CDR2 is LQKENI.

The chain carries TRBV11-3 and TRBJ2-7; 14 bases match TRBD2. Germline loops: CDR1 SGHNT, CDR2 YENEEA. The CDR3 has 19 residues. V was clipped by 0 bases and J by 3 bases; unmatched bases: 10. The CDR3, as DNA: TGTGCCAGCAGCTTAGATGGAGGATGGGGACTAGCGGGAGACTACGAGCAGTACTTC. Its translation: CASSLDGGWGLAGDYEQYF. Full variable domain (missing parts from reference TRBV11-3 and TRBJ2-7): EAGVVQSPRYKIIEKKQPVAFWCNPISGHNTLYWYLQNLGQGPELLIRYENEEAVDDSQLPKDRFSAERLKGVDSTLKIQPAELGDSAVYLCASSLDGGWGLAGDYEQYFGPGTRLTVT.

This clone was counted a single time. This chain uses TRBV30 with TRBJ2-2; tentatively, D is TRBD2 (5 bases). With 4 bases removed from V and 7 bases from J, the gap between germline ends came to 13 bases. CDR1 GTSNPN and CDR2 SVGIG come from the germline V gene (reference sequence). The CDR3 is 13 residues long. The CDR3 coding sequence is TGTGCCTGGAACCGGGAATTAGTCGGGGAGCTGTTTTTT. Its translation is CAWNRELVGELFF.

The CDR3 loop is CASSLFGTSSYNEQFF. DNA for the CDR3: TGTGCCAGCAGTTTATTTGGGACTAGCAGCTACAATGAGCAGTTCTTC. The chain combines TRBV27 with TRBJ2-1; TRBD2 agrees at 9 bases. From germline, CDR1 is MNHEY and CDR2 SMNVEV (reference sequence). This CDR3 contains 16 residues. V trimming: 1 base; J trimming: 3 bases; junction bases outside the gene matches: 4.

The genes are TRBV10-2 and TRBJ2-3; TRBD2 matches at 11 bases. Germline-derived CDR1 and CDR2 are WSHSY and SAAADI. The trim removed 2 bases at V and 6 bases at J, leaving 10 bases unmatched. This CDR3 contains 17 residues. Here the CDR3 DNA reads TGCGCCAGCAGTGAGGGCCGACTAGCGGGACGTCCGGATACGCAGTATTTT. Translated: CASSEGRLAGRPDTQYF.

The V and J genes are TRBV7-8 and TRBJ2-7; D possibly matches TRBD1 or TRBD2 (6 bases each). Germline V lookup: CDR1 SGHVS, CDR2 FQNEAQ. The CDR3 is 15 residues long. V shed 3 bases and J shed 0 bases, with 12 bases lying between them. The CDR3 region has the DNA TGTGCCAGCAGCTTGGGGGGCAGCAGCTCCTACGAGCAGTACTTC. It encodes CASSLGGSSSYEQYF.

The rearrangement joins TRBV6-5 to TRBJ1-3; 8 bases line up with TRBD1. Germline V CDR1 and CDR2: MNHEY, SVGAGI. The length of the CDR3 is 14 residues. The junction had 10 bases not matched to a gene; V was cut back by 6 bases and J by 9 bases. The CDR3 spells CASSPGQDLTTIYF. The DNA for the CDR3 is TGTGCCAGCAGCCCGGGACAGGACCTTACCACCATATATTTT.

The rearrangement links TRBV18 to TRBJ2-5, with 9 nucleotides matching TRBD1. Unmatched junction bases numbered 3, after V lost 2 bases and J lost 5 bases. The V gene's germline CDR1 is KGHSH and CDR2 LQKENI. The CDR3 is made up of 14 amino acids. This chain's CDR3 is CASSPSTGGETQYF. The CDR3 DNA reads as TGTGCCAGCTCACCATCAACAGGGGGCGAGACCCAGTACTTC.

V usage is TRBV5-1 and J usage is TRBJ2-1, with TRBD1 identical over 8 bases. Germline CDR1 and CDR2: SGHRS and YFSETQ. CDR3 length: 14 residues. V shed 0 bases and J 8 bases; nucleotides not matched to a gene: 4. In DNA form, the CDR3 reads TGCGCCAGCAGCTTGGGGACAGGGTCCGATGAGCAGTTCTTC. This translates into CASSLGTGSDEQFF.

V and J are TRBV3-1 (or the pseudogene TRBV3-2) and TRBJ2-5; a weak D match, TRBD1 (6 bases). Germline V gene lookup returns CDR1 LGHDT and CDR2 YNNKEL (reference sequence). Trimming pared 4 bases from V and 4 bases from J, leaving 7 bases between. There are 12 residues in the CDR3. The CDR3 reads CASSPRGETQYF. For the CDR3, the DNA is TGTGCCAGCAGCCCCAGGGGAGAGACCCAGTACTTC.

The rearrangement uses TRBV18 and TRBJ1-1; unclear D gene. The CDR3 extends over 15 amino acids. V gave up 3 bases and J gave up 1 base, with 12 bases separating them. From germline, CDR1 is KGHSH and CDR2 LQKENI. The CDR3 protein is CASSPSMVRNTEAFF. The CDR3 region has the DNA TGTGCCAGCTCACCTAGTATGGTACGGAACACTGAAGCTTTCTTT.

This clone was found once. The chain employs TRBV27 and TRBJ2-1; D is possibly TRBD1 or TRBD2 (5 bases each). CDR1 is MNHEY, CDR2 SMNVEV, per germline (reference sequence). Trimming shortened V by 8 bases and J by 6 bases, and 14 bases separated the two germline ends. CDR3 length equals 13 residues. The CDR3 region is CASRDAEGNEQFF. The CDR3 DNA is TGTGCCAGCCGGGACGCCGAGGGCAATGAGCAGTTCTTC.

CDR3 loop: CASSLGAEAFF. Written as DNA, the CDR3 is TGTGCCAGCAGTTTGGGGGCTGAAGCTTTCTTT. The J gene is TRBJ1-1, the V gene TRBV27, with D perhaps matching TRBD1 (5 bases). Germline V CDR1 and CDR2: MNHEY, SMNVEV (reference sequence). V lost 3 bases and J lost 6, with 5 bases in between. The CDR3 is made up of 11 amino acids.

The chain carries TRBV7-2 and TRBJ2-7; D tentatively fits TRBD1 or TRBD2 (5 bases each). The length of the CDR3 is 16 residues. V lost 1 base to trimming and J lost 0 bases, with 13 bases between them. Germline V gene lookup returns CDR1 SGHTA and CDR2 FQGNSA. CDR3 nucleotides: TGTGCCAGCAGCTTAGATGGGGGTTCGAGCTCCTACGAGCAGTACTTC. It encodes CASSLDGGSSSYEQYF.

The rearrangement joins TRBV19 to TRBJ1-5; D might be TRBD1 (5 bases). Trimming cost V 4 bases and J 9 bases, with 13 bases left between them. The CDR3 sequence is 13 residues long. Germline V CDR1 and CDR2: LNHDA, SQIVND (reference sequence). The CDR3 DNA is TGTGCCAGTAGTACGGCTGGGGGGTTGCCCCAGCATTTT. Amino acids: CASSTAGGLPQHF.

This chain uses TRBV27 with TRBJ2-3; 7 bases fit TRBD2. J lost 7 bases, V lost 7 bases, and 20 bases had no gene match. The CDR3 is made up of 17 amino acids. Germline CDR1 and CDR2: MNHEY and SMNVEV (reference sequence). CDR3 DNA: TGTGCCAGCACCCCTTACACAGGACTAGAGGGTTCAAATACGCAGTATTTT. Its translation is CASTPYTGLEGSNTQYF.

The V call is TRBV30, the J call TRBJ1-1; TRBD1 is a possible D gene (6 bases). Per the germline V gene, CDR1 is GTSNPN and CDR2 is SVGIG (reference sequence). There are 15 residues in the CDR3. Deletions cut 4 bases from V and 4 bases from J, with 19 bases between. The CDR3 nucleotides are TGTGCCTGGAAATCTCCGGGACATTGGACCACTGAAGCTTTCTTT. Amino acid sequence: CAWKSPGHWTTEAFF. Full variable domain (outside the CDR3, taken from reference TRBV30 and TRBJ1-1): SQTIHQWPATLVQPVGSPLSLECTVEGTSNPNLYWYRQAAGRGLQLLFYSVGIGQISSEVPQNLSASRPQDRQFILSSKKLLLSDSGFYLCAWKSPGHWTTEAFFGQGTRLTVV.

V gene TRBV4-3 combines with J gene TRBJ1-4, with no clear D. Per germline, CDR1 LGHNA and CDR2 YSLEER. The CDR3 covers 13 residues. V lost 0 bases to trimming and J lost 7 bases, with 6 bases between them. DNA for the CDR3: TGCGCCAGCAGCCAAGATAGGAGTGAAAAACTGTTTTTT. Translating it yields CASSQDRSEKLFF.

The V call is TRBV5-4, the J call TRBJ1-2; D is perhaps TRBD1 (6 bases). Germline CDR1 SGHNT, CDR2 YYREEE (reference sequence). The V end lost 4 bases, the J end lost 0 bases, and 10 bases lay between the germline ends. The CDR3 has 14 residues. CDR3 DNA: TGTGCCAGCAGCCTTACAGGGTCTAACTATGGCTACACCTTC. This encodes CASSLTGSNYGYTF.

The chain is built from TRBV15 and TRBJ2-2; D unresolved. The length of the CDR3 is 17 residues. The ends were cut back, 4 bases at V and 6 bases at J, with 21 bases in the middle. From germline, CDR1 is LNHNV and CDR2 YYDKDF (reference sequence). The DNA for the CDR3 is TGTGCCACCAGCACCCTCCCGGCGTCAGGCGTTCCCGGGGAGCTGTTTTTT. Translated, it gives CATSTLPASGVPGELFF.

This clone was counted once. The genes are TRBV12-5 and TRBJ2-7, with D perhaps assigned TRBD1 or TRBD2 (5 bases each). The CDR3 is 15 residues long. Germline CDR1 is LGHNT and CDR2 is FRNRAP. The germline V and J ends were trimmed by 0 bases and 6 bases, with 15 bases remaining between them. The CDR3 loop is CASGLVTRGLSEQYF. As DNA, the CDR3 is TGTGCTAGTGGTTTGGTAACTAGGGGCTTGAGCGAGCAGTACTTC.

CDR3 region: CASRKTYQETQYF. The CDR3 nucleotides are TGTGCCAGTAGAAAGACCTACCAAGAGACCCAGTACTTC. The chain is built from TRBV19 and TRBJ2-5; D ambiguous. This CDR3 region has 13 residues. Deletions cut 6 bases from V and 0 bases from J, with 8 bases between. Germline V gene lookup returns CDR1 LNHDA and CDR2 SQIVND (reference sequence).